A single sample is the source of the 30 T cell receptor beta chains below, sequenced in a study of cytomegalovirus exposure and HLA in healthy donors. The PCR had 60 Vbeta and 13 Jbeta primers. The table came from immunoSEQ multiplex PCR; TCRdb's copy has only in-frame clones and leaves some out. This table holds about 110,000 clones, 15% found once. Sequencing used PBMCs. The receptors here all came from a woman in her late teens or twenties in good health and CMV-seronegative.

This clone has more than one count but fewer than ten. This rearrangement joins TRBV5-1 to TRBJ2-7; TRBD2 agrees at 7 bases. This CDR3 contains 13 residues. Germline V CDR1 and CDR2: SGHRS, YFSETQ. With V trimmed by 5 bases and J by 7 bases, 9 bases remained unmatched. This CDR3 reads CASSWGGGREQYF. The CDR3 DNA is TGCGCCAGCAGTTGGGGGGGTGGAAGGGAGCAGTACTTC.

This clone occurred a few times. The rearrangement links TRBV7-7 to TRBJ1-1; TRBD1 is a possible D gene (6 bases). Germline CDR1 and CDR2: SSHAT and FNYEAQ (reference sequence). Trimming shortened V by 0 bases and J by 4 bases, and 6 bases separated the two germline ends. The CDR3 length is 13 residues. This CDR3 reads CASSLARGTEAFF. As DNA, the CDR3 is TGTGCCAGCAGCTTAGCCAGGGGCACTGAAGCTTTCTTT.

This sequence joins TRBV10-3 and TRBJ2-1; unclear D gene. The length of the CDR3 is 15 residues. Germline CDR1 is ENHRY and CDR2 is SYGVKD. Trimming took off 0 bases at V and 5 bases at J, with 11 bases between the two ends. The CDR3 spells CAISESLRLNNEQFF. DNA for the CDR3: TGTGCCATCAGTGAGTCTCTGCGTTTGAACAATGAGCAGTTCTTC.

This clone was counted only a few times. CDR3 bases: TGTGCCAGCAGCCCTGGCAGGGGCCCGAACGAGCAGTACTTC. Amino acid sequence: CASSPGRGPNEQYF. The chain joins TRBV7-7 to TRBJ2-7, with a weak D call TRBD1 (6 bases). Germline V gene data show CDR1 as SSHAT and CDR2 as FNYEAQ (reference sequence). CDR3 size: 14 residues. Trimming removed 5 bases at V and 5 bases at J, with 16 bases between. Filled out from reference TRBV7-7 and TRBJ2-7, the complete variable domain reads GAGVSQSPRYKVTKRGQDVTLRCDPISSHATLYWYQQALGQGPEFLTYFNYEAQPDKSGLPSDRFSAERPEGSISTLTIQRTEQRDSAMYRCASSPGRGPNEQYFGPGTRLTVT.

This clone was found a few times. The CDR3 coding sequence is TGTGCCAGCAGCGTACAAACTGGTGATACGCAGTATTTT. Protein sequence: CASSVQTGDTQYF. This rearrangement joins TRBV9 to TRBJ2-3; D is ambiguous. CDR1 is SGDLS and CDR2 is YYNGEE in the germline V gene. Trimming removed 1 base from V and 6 bases from J, with 9 bases in between. The CDR3 runs to 13 residues.

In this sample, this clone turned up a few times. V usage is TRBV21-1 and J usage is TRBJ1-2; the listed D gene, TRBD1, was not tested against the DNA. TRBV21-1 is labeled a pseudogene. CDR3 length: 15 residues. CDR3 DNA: TGTGCCAGCAGCAAGGTTAGGCAGGGGAACTATGGCTACACCTTC. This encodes CASSKVRQGNYGYTF.

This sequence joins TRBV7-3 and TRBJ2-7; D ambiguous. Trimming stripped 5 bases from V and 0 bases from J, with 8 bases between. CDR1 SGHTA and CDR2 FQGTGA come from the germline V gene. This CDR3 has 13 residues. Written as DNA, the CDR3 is TGTGCCAGCAGCCAATCCCACTCCTACGAGCAGTACTTC. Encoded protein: CASSQSHSYEQYF.

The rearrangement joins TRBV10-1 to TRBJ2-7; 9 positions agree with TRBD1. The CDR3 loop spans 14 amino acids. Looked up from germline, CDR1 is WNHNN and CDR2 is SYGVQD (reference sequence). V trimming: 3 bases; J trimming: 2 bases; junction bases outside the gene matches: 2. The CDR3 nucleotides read TGCGCCAGCAGTGACGGGACAGGGACCTACGAGCAGTACTTC. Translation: CASSDGTGTYEQYF.

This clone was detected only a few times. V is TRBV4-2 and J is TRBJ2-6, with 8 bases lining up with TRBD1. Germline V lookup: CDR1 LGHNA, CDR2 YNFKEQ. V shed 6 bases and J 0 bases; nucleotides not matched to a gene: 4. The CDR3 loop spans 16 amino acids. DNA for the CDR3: TGTGCCAGCAGGACAGGGGACAACTCTGGGGCCAACGTCCTGACTTTC. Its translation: CASRTGDNSGANVLTF.

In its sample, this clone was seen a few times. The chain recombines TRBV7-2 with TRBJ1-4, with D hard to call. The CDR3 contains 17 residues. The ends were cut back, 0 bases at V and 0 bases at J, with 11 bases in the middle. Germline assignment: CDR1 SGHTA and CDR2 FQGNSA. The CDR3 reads CASSLARAPATNEKLFF. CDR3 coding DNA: TGTGCCAGCAGCTTAGCGCGGGCCCCTGCAACTAATGAAAAACTGTTTTTT. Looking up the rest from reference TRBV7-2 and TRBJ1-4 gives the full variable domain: GAGVSQSPSNKVTEKGKDVELRCDPISGHTALYWYRQSLGQGLEFLIYFQGNSAPDKSGLPSDRFSAERTGGSVSTLTIQRTQQEDSAVYLCASSLARAPATNEKLFFGSGTQLSVL.

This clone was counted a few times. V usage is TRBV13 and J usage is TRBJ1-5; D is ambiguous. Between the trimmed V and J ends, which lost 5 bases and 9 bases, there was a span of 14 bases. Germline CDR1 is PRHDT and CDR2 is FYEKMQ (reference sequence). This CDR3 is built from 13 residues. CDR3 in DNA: TGTGCCAGCAGCACGACCCGGGGATCGCCCCAGCATTTT. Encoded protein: CASSTTRGSPQHF.

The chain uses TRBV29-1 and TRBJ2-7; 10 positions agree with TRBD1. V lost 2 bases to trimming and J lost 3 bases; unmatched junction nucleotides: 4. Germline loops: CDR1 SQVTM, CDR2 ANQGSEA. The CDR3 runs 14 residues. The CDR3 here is CSVETGTGDYEQYF. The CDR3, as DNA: TGCAGCGTTGAAACCGGGACAGGGGACTACGAGCAGTACTTC.

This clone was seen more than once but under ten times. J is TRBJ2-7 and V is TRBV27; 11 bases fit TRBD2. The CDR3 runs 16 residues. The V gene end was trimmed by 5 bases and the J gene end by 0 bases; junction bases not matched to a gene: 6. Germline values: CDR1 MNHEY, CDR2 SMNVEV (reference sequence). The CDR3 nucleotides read TGTGCCAGCAGTCGACTAGCGGGAACCAGCTCCTACGAGCAGTACTTC. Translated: CASSRLAGTSSYEQYF.

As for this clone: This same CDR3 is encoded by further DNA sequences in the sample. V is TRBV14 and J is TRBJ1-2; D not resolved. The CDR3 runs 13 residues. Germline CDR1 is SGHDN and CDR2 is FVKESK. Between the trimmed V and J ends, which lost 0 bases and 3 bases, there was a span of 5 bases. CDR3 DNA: TGTGCCAGCAGCCAAGATCCGGACTATGGCTACACCTTC. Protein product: CASSQDPDYGYTF.

CDR3 sequence (DNA): TGTGCCAGCAGATCGAGGGGGACTGAAGCTTTCTTT. Its translation: CASRSRGTEAFF. The chain carries TRBV6-5 and TRBJ1-1; possible D gene TRBD1, 6 bases. The CDR3 is 12 amino acids. V was cut by 6 bases and J by 5 bases, with 10 bases left in between. Germline-derived CDR1 and CDR2 are MNHEY and SVGAGI.

The CDR3 protein is CASIGGRVGPANTDTQYF. The CDR3 DNA sequence: TGTGCCAGCATAGGGGGACGGGTGGGTCCAGCGAACACAGATACGCAGTATTTT. The genes are TRBV2 and TRBJ2-3; a possible D gene is TRBD1 (6 bases). This CDR3 spans 18 amino acids. Germline V CDR1 and CDR2: SNHLY, FYNNEI. Deletions cut 7 bases from V and 2 bases from J, with 25 bases between.

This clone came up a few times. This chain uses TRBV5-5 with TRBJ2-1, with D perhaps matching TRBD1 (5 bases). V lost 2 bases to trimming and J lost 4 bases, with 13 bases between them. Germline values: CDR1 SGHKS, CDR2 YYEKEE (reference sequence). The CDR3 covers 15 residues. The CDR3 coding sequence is TGTGCCAGCAGCTTATTTCAGGGCCGGTACAATGAGCAGTTCTTC. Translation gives CASSLFQGRYNEQFF.

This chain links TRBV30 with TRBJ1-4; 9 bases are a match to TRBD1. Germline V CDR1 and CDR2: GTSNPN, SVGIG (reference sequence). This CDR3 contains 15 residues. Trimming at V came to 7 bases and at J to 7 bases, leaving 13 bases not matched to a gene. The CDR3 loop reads CALDDRGISGEKLFF. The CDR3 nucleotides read TGTGCCTTGGACGACAGGGGGATTAGCGGTGAAAAACTGTTTTTT.

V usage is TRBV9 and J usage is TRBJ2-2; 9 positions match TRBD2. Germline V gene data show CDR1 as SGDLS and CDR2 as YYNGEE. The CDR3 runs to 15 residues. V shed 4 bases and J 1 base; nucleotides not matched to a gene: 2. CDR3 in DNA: TGTGCCAGCAGCATACTAGCGGGGAACACCGGGGAGCTGTTTTTT. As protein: CASSILAGNTGELFF. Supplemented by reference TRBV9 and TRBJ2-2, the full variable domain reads DSGVTQTPKHLITATGQRVTLRCSPRSGDLSVYWYQQSLDQGLQFLIQYYNGEERAKGNILERFSAQQFPDLHSELNLSSLELGDSALYFCASSILAGNTGELFFGEGSRLTVL.

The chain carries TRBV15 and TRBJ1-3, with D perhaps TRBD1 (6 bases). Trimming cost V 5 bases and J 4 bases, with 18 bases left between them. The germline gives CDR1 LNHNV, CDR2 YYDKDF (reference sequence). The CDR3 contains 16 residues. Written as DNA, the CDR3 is TGTGCCACCAGCGTAACCGGGACACGGGCCGGAAACACCATATATTTT. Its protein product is CATSVTGTRAGNTIYF.

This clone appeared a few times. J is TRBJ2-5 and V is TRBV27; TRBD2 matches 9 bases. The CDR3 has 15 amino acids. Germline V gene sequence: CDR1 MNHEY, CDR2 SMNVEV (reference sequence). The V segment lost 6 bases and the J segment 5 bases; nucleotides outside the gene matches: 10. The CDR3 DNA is TGTGCCAGCAGCGCGGGAGGGCCGGTCGGGGAGACCCAGTACTTC. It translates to CASSAGGPVGETQYF.

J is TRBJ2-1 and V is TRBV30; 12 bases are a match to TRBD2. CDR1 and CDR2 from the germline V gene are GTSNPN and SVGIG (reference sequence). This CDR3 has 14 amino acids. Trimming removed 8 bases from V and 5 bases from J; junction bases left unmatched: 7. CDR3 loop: CAGTGLAGNNEQFF. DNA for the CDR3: TGTGCCGGGACTGGACTAGCGGGAAACAATGAGCAGTTCTTC.

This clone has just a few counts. The CDR3 nucleotides are TGTGCCACCAGCAGAGACCCCCGGCAGGGTTATGGCTACACCTTC. As protein: CATSRDPRQGYGYTF. V is TRBV15 and J is TRBJ1-2; a weak D match, TRBD1 (5 bases). The CDR3 runs to 15 residues. V lost 0 bases and J 5 bases, leaving 13 bases between the germline ends. Germline V lookup: CDR1 LNHNV, CDR2 YYDKDF (reference sequence). The whole variable domain, remainder taken from reference TRBV15 and TRBJ1-2, is DAMVIQNPRYQVTQFGKPVTLSCSQTLNHNVMYWYQQKSSQAPKLLFHYYDKDFNNEADTPDNFQSRRPNTSFCFLDIRSPGLGDTAMYLCATSRDPRQGYGYTFGSGTRLTVV.

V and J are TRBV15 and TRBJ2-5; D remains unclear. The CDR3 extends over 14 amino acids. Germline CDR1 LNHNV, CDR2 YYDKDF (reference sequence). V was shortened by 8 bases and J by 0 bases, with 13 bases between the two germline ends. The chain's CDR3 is CATARYPDQETQYF. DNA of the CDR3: TGTGCCACCGCACGATACCCAGACCAAGAGACCCAGTACTTC.

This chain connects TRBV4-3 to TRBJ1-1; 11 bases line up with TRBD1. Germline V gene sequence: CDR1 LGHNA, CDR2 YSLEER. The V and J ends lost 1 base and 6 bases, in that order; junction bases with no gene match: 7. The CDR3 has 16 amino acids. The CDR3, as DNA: TGCGCCAGCAGCCAAGGTACGGGACAGGGGGGATCTGAAGCTTTCTTT. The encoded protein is CASSQGTGQGGSEAFF.

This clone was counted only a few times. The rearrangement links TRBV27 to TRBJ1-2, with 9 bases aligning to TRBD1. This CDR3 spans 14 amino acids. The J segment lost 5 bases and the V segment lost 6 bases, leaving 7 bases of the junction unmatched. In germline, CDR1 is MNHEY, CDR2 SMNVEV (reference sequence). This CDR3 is CASRTGQGFYGYTF. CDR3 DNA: TGTGCCAGCAGAACGGGACAGGGTTTTTATGGCTACACCTTC.

In DNA, the CDR3 is TGTGCCAGCAGTCACGGACAGGGAGGCACCTACGAGCAGTACTTC. Protein: CASSHGQGGTYEQYF. This chain connects TRBV27 to TRBJ2-7; 8 nucleotides align to TRBD1. The CDR3 spans 15 residues. With 5 bases clipped from V and 2 bases from J, the junction kept 8 bases outside the gene matches. CDR1 MNHEY and CDR2 SMNVEV come from the germline V gene (reference sequence).

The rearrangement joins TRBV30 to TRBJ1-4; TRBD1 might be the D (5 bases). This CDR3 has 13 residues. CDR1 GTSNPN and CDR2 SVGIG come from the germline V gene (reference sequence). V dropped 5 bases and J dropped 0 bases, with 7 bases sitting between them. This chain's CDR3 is CAWDRATNEKLFF. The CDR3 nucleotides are TGTGCCTGGGACAGAGCAACTAATGAAAAACTGTTTTTT.

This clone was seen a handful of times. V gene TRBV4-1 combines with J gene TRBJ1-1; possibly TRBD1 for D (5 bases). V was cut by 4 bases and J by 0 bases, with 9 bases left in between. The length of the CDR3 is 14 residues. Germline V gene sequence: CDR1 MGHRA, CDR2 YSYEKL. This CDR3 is CASSRSGLNTEAFF. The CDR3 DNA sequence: TGCGCCAGCAGCCGTTCAGGGTTGAACACTGAAGCTTTCTTT.

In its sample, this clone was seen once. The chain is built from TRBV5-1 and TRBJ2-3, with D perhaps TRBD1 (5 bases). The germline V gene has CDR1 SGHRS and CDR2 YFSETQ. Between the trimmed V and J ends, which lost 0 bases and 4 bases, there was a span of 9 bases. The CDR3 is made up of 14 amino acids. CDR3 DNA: TGCGCCAGCAGCTTGGGACAGACGGCAGATACGCAGTATTTT. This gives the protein CASSLGQTADTQYF.